This is a list of T cell receptor beta chains from one sample in a study of cytomegalovirus exposure and HLA in healthy donors. The data were produced by immunoSEQ multiplex PCR, yet TCRdb's version contains in-frame clones alone and is incomplete. The table shows about 160,000 clones, with approximately 72% occurring only once. The sequenced sample consisted of PBMCs. These TCRs come from a man over 45 in good health and CMV-seronegative. Both conserved end residues are part of each CDR3. A D gene is named only where the DNA matches it firmly. Clone sizes are given selectively: once, few, many, or a class where the clone is expanded.

d_gene,abundance,j_gene,v_gene,CDR3nt,CDR3aa
.,.,TRBJ1-3,TRBV5-4,TGTGCCAGCAGCTTGAAGGAAGAGACTACCACCATATATTTT,CASSLKEETTTIYF
.,.,TRBJ2-6,TRBV19,TGTGCCAGTAAGGGGGATCATGGGGCCAACGTCCTGACTTTC,CASKGDHGANVLTF
.,.,TRBJ2-1,TRBV10-3,TGTGCCATCAGTGAGTCGGGGGGAAGTGTGAGGAATGAGCAGTTCTTC,CAISESGGSVRNEQFF
TRBD1,.,TRBJ1-6,TRBV5-4,TGTGCCAGCAGTCCAAGACAGGGTAGGGATTCACCCCTCCACTTT,CASSPRQGRDSPLHF
.,.,TRBJ1-1,TRBV19,TGTGCCAGTAGTATAGATCGTTACACTGAAGCTTTCTTT,CASSIDRYTEAFF
.,.,TRBJ2-3,TRBV5-4,TGTGCCAGCAGCTTCCCTCGAGGGCAGACCACAGATACGCAGTATTTT,CASSFPRGQTTDTQYF
TRBD1,.,TRBJ1-1,TRBV10-3,TGTGCCCTCAGATCTGGGACAGATAACACTGAAGCTTTCTTT,CALRSGTDNTEAFF
.,.,TRBJ1-3,TRBV21-1,TGTGCCAGCAGCCGAAAGGGGGGGCCTGGAAACACCATATATTTT,CASSRKGGPGNTIYF
.,once,TRBJ1-5,TRBV5-1,TGCGCCAGCAGCTTGGGAGACACAAGCAATCAGCCCCAGCATTTT,CASSLGDTSNQPQHF
.,.,TRBJ1-2,TRBV6-1,TGTGCCAGCAGTGACACCTATTCCGCCTATGGCTACACCTTC,CASSDTYSAYGYTF
.,.,TRBJ1-6,TRBV4-1,TGCGCCAGCAGCCAATTGTACGGGGGTTCACCCCTCCACTTT,CASSQLYGGSPLHF
.,few,TRBJ2-1,TRBV5-1,TGCGCCAGCAGCTTTCCGGACAGTTCCTACAATGAGCAGTTCTTC,CASSFPDSSYNEQFF
.,.,TRBJ1-4,TRBV6-6,TGTGCCAGCCGGGGCGGGGCAACTAATGAAAAACTGTTTTTT,CASRGGATNEKLFF
.,few,TRBJ2-2,TRBV15,TGTGCCACCAGCGGCACCGCCGGGGAGCTGTTTTTT,CATSGTAGELFF
TRBD1,.,TRBJ1-1,TRBV14,TGTGCCAGCAGTCACAGGGGGTGGGACACTGAAGCTTTCTTT,CASSHRGWDTEAFF
TRBD2,.,TRBJ2-5,TRBV4-1,TGCGCCAGCAGCCCCAAGACGCCGGGGTCTAGCGGGGGGGAAACCCAGTACTTC,CASSPKTPGSSGGETQYF
.,.,TRBJ1-2,TRBV2,TGTGCCAGCAGTGAAGCGGGTGGCCAGGCCTTGGGCTACACCTTC,CASSEAGGQALGYTF
.,.,TRBJ1-4,TRBV7-9,TGTGCCAGCAGCTTCGAGGGCCCAAAACTGTTTTTT,CASSFEGPKLFF
TRBD1,.,TRBJ1-2,TRBV7-9,TGTGCCAGCAGCTCAACAGGGGGTGGAAGCTATGGCTACACCTTC,CASSSTGGGSYGYTF
.,few,TRBJ2-1,TRBV6-1,TGTGCCAGCAGTGAATTTCTGGGGAGCTCCTACAATGAGCAGTTCTTC,CASSEFLGSSYNEQFF
.,.,TRBJ1-1,TRBV5-1,TGCGCCAGCAGCTTGTTGGCGGCTGCCTACACTGAAGCTTTCTTT,CASSLLAAAYTEAFF
.,.,TRBJ1-2,TRBV9,TGTGCCAGCAGCGCGCATTGGGAGGGGCGAGGTGGCTACACCTTC,CASSAHWEGRGGYTF
TRBD1,once,TRBJ2-7,TRBV19,TGTGCCAGTAGTATACAGGGGGCGGCCTACGAGCAGTACTTC,CASSIQGAAYEQYF
.,.,TRBJ1-6,TRBV2,TGTGCCAGCAGTGGAGGGGGTGATTCACCCCTCCACTTT,CASSGGGDSPLHF